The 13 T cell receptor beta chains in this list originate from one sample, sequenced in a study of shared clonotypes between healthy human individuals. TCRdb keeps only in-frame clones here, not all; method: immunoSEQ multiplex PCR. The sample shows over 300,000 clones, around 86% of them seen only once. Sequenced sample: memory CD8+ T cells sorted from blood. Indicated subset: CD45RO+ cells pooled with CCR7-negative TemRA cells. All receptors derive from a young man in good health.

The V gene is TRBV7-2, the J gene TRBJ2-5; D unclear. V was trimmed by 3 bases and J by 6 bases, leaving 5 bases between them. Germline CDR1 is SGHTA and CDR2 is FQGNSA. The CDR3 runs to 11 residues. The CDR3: CASSFTKTQYF. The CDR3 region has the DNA TGTGCCAGCAGCTTTACCAAGACCCAGTACTTC.

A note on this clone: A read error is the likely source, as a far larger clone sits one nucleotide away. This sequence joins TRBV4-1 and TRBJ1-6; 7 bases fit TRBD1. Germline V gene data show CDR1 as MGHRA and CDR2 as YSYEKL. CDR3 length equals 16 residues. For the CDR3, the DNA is TGCGCCAGCAGCCAAGAACAGGGGATCCGGAGTTCACCCTTCCACTTT. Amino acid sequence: CASSQEQGIRSSPFHF.

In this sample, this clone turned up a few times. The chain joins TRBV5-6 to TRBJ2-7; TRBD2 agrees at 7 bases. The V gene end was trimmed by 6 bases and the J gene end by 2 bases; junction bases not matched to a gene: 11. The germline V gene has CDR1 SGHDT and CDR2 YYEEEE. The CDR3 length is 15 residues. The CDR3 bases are TGTGCCAGCACCCCGGGGGGTAGCGGTACCTACGAGCAGTACTTC. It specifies CASTPGGSGTYEQYF.

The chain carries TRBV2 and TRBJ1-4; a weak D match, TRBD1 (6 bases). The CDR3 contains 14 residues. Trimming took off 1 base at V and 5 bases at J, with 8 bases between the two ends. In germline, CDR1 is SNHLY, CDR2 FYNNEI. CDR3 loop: CASSEGTENEKLFF. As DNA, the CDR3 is TGTGCCAGCAGTGAAGGGACAGAGAATGAAAAACTGTTTTTT.

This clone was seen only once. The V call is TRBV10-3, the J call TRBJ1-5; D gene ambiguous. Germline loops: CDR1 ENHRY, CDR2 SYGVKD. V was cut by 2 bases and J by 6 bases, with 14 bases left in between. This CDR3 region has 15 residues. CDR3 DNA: TGTGCCATCAGTGAGATAGGTGTATTGGGTCAGCCCCAGCATTTT. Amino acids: CAISEIGVLGQPQHF.

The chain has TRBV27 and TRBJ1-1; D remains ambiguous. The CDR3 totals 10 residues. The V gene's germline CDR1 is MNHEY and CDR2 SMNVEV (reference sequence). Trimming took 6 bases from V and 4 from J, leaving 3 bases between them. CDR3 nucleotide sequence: TGTGCCAGCAGGGGCACTGAAGCTTTCTTT. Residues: CASRGTEAFF.

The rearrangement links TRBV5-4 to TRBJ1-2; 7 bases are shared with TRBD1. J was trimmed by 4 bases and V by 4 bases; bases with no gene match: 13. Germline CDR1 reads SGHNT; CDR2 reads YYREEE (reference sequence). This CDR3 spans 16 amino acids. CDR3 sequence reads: CASSPSPGGGGYGYTF. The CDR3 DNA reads TGTGCCAGCAGCCCATCCCCAGGAGGGGGCGGCTATGGCTACACCTTC.

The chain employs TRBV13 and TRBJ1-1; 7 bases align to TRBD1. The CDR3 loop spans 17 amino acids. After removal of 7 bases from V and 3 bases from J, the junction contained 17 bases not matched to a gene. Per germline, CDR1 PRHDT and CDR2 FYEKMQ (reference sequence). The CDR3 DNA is TGTGCCAGCAACTTCATGATAGGGGGCAGGGCCCACACTGAAGCTTTCTTT. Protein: CASNFMIGGRAHTEAFF.

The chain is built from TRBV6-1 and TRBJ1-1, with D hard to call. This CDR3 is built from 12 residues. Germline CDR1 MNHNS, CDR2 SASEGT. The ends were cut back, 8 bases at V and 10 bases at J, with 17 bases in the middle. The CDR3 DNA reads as TGTGCCAGCGGAGGGAATGGCCCGGGAGCTTTCTTT. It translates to CASGGNGPGAFF.

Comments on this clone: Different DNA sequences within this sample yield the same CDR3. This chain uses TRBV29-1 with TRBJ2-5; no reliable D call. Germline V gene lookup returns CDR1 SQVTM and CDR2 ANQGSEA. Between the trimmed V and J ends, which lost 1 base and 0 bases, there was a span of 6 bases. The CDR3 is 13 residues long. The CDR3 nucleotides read TGCAGCGTTGAAGGAGGTAACCAAGAGACCCAGTACTTC. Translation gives CSVEGGNQETQYF. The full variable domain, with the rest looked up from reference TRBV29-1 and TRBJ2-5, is SAVISQKPSRDICQRGTSLTIQCQVDSQVTMMFWYRQQPGQSLTLIATANQGSEATYESGFVIDKFPISRPNLTFSTLTVSNMSPEDSSIYLCSVEGGNQETQYFGPGTRLLVL.

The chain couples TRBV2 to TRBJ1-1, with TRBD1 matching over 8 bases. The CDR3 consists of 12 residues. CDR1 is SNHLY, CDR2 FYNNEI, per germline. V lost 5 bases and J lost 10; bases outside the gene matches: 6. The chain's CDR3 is CASSPDRVRAFF. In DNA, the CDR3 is TGTGCCAGCAGTCCGGACAGGGTAAGAGCTTTCTTT. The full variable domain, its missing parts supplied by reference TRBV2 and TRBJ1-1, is EPEVTQTPSHQVTQMGQEVILRCVPISNHLYFYWYRQILGQKVEFLVSFYNNEISEKSEIFDDQFSVERPDGSNFTLKIRSTKLEDSAMYFCASSPDRVRAFFGQGTRLTVV.

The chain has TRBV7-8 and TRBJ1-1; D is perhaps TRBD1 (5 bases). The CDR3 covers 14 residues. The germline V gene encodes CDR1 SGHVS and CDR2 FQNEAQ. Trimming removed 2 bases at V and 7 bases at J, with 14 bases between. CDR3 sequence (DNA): TGTGCCAGCAGCTTACCGAATAGTAGGGGTGAAGCTTTCTTT. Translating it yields CASSLPNSRGEAFF.

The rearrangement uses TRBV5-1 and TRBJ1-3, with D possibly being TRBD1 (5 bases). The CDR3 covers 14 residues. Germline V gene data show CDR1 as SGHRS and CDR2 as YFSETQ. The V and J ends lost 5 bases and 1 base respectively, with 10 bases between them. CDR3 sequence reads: CASRPTDSGNTIYF. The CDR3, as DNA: TGCGCCAGCAGACCGACAGATTCTGGAAACACCATATATTTT.